The 10 T cell receptor beta chains listed next were all sequenced from one sample in a study of shared clonotypes between healthy human individuals. Produced via immunoSEQ multiplex PCR; TCRdb's table is partial and in-frame only. The sample records a few million clones, roughly 93% being singletons. Sequenced: naive CD4+ T cells from PBMCs. Stated subset: CD45RA+ positively selected. The source of these receptors is a young man in good health. Some clones in this sample may be carry-over from other donors' samples.

About this clone: The sample contains more than one DNA sequence encoding this CDR3. The chain is built from TRBV4-1 and TRBJ2-5; tentative D call: TRBD2 (6 bases). Germline assignment: CDR1 MGHRA and CDR2 YSYEKL. V dropped 4 bases and J dropped 1 base, with 10 bases sitting between them. The CDR3 length is 14 residues. CDR3 in DNA: TGCGCCAGCAGCCCCCGGGACTCCCAAGAGACCCAGTACTTC. Protein: CASSPRDSQETQYF.

The CDR3 protein is CASSLSGTAGNEQFF. The CDR3 DNA reads TGTGCCAGCAGCCTGAGCGGGACCGCGGGCAATGAGCAGTTCTTC. The chain has TRBV27 and TRBJ2-1; 7 bases fit TRBD2. Germline V lookup: CDR1 MNHEY, CDR2 SMNVEV (reference sequence). CDR3 length: 15 residues. Trimming took 6 bases from V and 6 from J; bases not matched to a gene: 11.

The chain employs TRBV7-6 and TRBJ1-4; D not resolved. V was clipped by 1 base and J by 7 bases, with 10 bases between them. CDR1 is SGHVS and CDR2 is FNYEAQ in the germline V gene. The CDR3 runs to 14 residues. CDR3 in DNA: TGTGCCAGCAGCTTAGGTGGGGAGAGTGAAAAACTGTTTTTT. It yields the protein CASSLGGESEKLFF.

The chain carries TRBV7-2 and TRBJ1-3; D is uncertain. The germline CDR1 and CDR2 sequences are SGHTA and FQGNSA. This CDR3 region has 16 residues. Trimming cost V 2 bases and J 0 bases, with 11 bases left between them. The CDR3 here is CASSLSGRASGNTIYF. The DNA of the CDR3 is TGTGCCAGCAGCTTATCCGGTAGAGCCTCTGGAAACACCATATATTTT.

This clone showed up just once. The rearrangement joins TRBV28 to TRBJ2-5, with D hard to call. Germline V gene data show CDR1 as MDHEN and CDR2 as SYDVKM. The V and J ends lost 5 bases and 5 bases respectively, with 18 bases between them. The CDR3 is made up of 15 amino acids. The CDR3 here is CASSTRNRRQETQYF. The CDR3 coding sequence is TGTGCCAGCAGTACCCGGAACCGCCGTCAGGAGACCCAGTACTTC. The whole variable domain, remainder taken from reference TRBV28 and TRBJ2-5, is DVKVTQSSRYLVKRTGEKVFLECVQDMDHENMFWYRQDPGLGLRLIYFSYDVKMKEKGDIPEGYSVSREKKERFSLILESASTNQTSMYLCASSTRNRRQETQYFGPGTRLLVL.

This CDR3 reads CASSLGQGSKNIQYF. The CDR3, as DNA: TGCGCCAGCAGCTTGGGTCAGGGGAGCAAAAACATTCAGTACTTC. J is TRBJ2-4 and V is TRBV5-1; a possible D gene is TRBD1 (6 bases). Germline V CDR1 and CDR2: SGHRS, YFSETQ. The CDR3 extends over 15 amino acids. Trimming left V 0 bases short and J 3 bases short, with 10 bases between.

This clone showed up just a few times. This rearrangement joins TRBV30 to TRBJ1-1; the D is unclear. From germline, CDR1 is GTSNPN and CDR2 SVGIG (reference sequence). The CDR3 length is 13 residues. The V and J ends lost 2 bases and 3 bases respectively, with 10 bases between them. CDR3 DNA: TGTGCCTGGAGTCCCCGAAGCTACACTGAAGCTTTCTTT. Protein product: CAWSPRSYTEAFF.

This clone was picked up a small number of times. The rearrangement uses TRBV29-1 and TRBJ2-7, with 12 bases identical to TRBD1. The CDR3 is 19 amino acids. CDR1 and CDR2 from the germline V gene are SQVTM and ANQGSEA. V lost 6 bases, J lost 6 bases, and 24 bases stayed unmatched. The CDR3 nucleotides are TGCAGCGTCGCCCGGATGGGACAGGGGGCTTCTTCGGCGGGTTCCGAGCAGTACTTC. Amino acids: CSVARMGQGASSAGSEQYF.

The chain employs TRBV9 and TRBJ2-7; D is uncertain. This CDR3 is 17 amino acids long. Germline values: CDR1 SGDLS, CDR2 YYNGEE. V was shortened by 0 bases and J by 6 bases, with 22 bases between the two germline ends. CDR3 residues: CASSVDGDETVASEQYF. Here the CDR3 DNA reads TGTGCCAGCAGCGTAGACGGCGATGAAACAGTGGCCTCCGAGCAGTACTTC.

This chain joins TRBV19 and TRBJ1-2; 8 bases line up with TRBD1. Germline trimming cut 3 bases from V and 3 bases from J; bases unmatched to any gene: 9. The germline gives CDR1 LNHDA, CDR2 SQIVND (reference sequence). CDR3 size: 16 residues. CDR3 sequence reads: CASSIDRGTVDYGYTF. In DNA, the CDR3 is TGTGCCAGTAGTATTGACAGGGGAACGGTTGACTATGGCTACACCTTC. Full variable domain (rest looked up from reference TRBV19 and TRBJ1-2): DGGITQSPKYLFRKEGQNVTLSCEQNLNHDAMYWYRQDPGQGLRLIYYSQIVNDFQKGDIAEGYSVSREKKESFPLTVTSAQKNPTAFYLCASSIDRGTVDYGYTFGSGTRLTVV.